This T cell receptor beta chain comes out of a study of regulatory T cells in long-lasting Graves disease. The study, taken as a whole, reports: There was favoring of TRBV28, TRBJ1-2 and TRBJ2-5 in persistent disease.

As to time point: persistent/refractory GD, antithyroid drugs over 5 years with positive TRAb. The authors made the TCR library using RNA they extracted from PBMCs. This CDR3 region has 14 residues. The germline V gene has CDR1 SQVTM and CDR2 ANQGSEA. V was pared by 4 bases and J by 0 bases, with 13 bases between. In regard to this clonotype: Its antigen is as yet unknown.

Building of the TCR beta libraries involved iRepertoire HTBI primers and Arm-PCR of CDR3 regions. One entry per CDR3 protein results from TCRdb running MiXCR on the multiplex PCR reads. The table lists over 650,000 distinct CDR3 sequences, approximately 29% of them singletons. The sequences come from peripheral blood mononuclear cells (PBMCs), collected when the disease was refractory, from a patient treated with antithyroid drugs. The rearrangement joins TRBV29-1 to TRBJ2-7; unclear D gene. This receptor was taken from a female donor with Graves disease. The CDR3 bases are TGCAGCGTTGCCGACCCACGAAGCTCCTACGAGCAGTACTTC. Protein product: CSVADPRSSYEQYF.